These 13 T cell receptor beta chains were sequenced from one sample in a study of neoadjuvant anti-PD-1 for oral cavity cancer. Time point here: after neoadjuvant nivolumab, at surgical resection. Libraries were prepared by immunoSEQ multiplex PCR; TCRdb keeps only in-frame clonotypes and omits some of them. Here the sample spans 13,000 to 15,000 clones, around 71% being singletons. This sample comprised PBMCs, obtained after nivolumab (anti-PD-1) treatment. These receptors all come from a person between 40 and 80 years old with oral cavity squamous cell carcinoma.

The V call is TRBV7-9, the J call TRBJ1-4; possible D gene TRBD1, 5 bases. The CDR3 is 14 amino acids. The V gene lost 3 bases and the J gene lost 7 bases, with 12 bases spanning the gap. Germline V CDR1 and CDR2: SEHNR, FQNEAQ (reference sequence). The CDR3 here is CASSFDRDVEKLFF. The CDR3 DNA reads TGTGCCAGCAGCTTCGACAGAGACGTTGAAAAACTGTTTTTT.

The CDR3 DNA sequence: TGTGCCAGCAGCCCCTGGGGAGGGGTCCAAGGCTACACCTTC. Its protein product is CASSPWGGVQGYTF. V is TRBV5-6 and J is TRBJ1-2; possible D gene TRBD1, 5 bases. V lost 4 bases and J lost 8, with 18 bases in between. The germline V gene encodes CDR1 SGHDT and CDR2 YYEEEE. The length of the CDR3 is 14 residues. Full variable domain (outside the CDR3, taken from reference TRBV5-6 and TRBJ1-2): DAGVTQSPTHLIKTRGQQVTLRCSPKSGHDTVSWYQQALGQGPQFIFQYYEEEERQRGNFPDRFSGHQFPNYSSELNVNALLLGDSALYLCASSPWGGVQGYTFGSGTRLTVV.

By sample fraction, this clone is medium-sized. The chain carries TRBV5-1 and TRBJ2-1; 9 bases are shared with TRBD2. The germline V gene encodes CDR1 SGHRS and CDR2 YFSETQ. This CDR3 region has 15 residues. Trimming cost V 3 bases and J 2 bases; bases outside gene matches: 3. The CDR3 loop is CASSWREGTYNEQFF. The CDR3 region has the DNA TGCGCCAGCAGCTGGCGGGAGGGCACCTACAATGAGCAGTTCTTC. The full variable domain, completed using reference TRBV5-1 and TRBJ2-1, is KAGVTQTPRYLIKTRGQQVTLSCSPISGHRSVSWYQQTPGQGLQFLFEYFSETQRNKGNFPGRFSGRQFSNSRSEMNVSTLELGDSALYLCASSWREGTYNEQFFGPGTRLTVL.

The rearrangement joins TRBV29-1 to TRBJ2-2, with D possibly TRBD1 on 5 matching bases. The CDR3 extends over 13 amino acids. V was pared by 6 bases and J by 4 bases, with 12 bases between. Germline CDR1 SQVTM, CDR2 ANQGSEA. CDR3 in amino acids: CSVGPGITGELFF. CDR3 in DNA: TGCAGCGTCGGGCCAGGGATCACCGGGGAGCTGTTTTTT.

There are a few counts of this clone. The chain employs TRBV29-1 and TRBJ2-2; a possible D gene is TRBD2 (6 bases). Trimming removed 4 bases at V and 4 bases at J, with 16 bases between. Per the germline V gene, CDR1 is SQVTM and CDR2 is ANQGSEA. The CDR3 runs 15 residues. In DNA form, the CDR3 reads TGCAGCGTTGCGTACGGGAGCGGTATCACCGGGGAGCTGTTTTTT. The encoded protein is CSVAYGSGITGELFF.

The chain combines TRBV4-2 with TRBJ1-1; D gene uncertain. Germline V gives CDR1 LGHNA, CDR2 YNFKEQ. This CDR3 has 12 amino acids. V was cut by 3 bases and J by 11 bases, with 13 bases left in between. The DNA for the CDR3 is TGTGCCAGCAGCCAGCCCCTGGGGTACGCTTTCTTT. Translated, it gives CASSQPLGYAFF.

J is TRBJ1-2 and V is TRBV7-9, with 7 nucleotides matching TRBD1. The germline gives CDR1 SEHNR, CDR2 FQNEAQ (reference sequence). CDR3 length equals 12 residues. The ends lost 3 bases at V and 7 bases at J; junction bases unmatched: 2. CDR3 in amino acids: CASSFGDSGYTF. The CDR3, as DNA: TGTGCCAGCAGCTTCGGGGACAGTGGCTACACCTTC.

The chain couples TRBV7-9 to TRBJ2-1; 9 bases are shared with TRBD2. The germline gives CDR1 SEHNR, CDR2 FQNEAQ (reference sequence). The CDR3 loop spans 12 amino acids. The ends lost 7 bases at V and 6 bases at J; junction bases unmatched: 1. CDR3 loop: CASMREGNEQFF. CDR3 sequence (DNA): TGTGCCAGCATGCGGGAGGGCAATGAGCAGTTCTTC.

This rearrangement joins TRBV27 to TRBJ2-7; TRBD1 matches 7 bases. This CDR3 region has 14 residues. Losses at the gene ends were 5 bases for V and 2 bases for J; bases not matched to a gene: 6. Germline assignment: CDR1 MNHEY and CDR2 SMNVEV (reference sequence). The CDR3 region is CASSPTGLAYEQYF. The CDR3 DNA follows: TGTGCCAGCAGTCCGACAGGGCTTGCCTACGAGCAGTACTTC.

This chain links TRBV11-3 with TRBJ2-3; D gene uncertain. Germline V gives CDR1 SGHNT, CDR2 YENEEA. CDR3 size: 14 residues. V was pared by 0 bases and J by 2 bases, with 6 bases between. CDR3 residues: CASSLDRDTDTQYF. The CDR3 DNA sequence: TGTGCCAGCAGCTTAGATCGAGACACAGATACGCAGTATTTT.

The genes are TRBV11-2 and TRBJ2-2; 8 nucleotides match TRBD2. The trim removed 5 bases at V and 6 bases at J, leaving 14 bases unmatched. The CDR3 sequence is 17 residues long. Germline V gene data show CDR1 as SGHAT and CDR2 as FQNNGV. CDR3: CASSRDHGTSLAGELFF. In DNA, the CDR3 is TGTGCCAGCAGCCGGGACCACGGGACTAGTTTAGCCGGGGAGCTGTTTTTT.

This clone has only one observation. The V gene is TRBV10-3, the J gene TRBJ2-2, with D maybe TRBD2 (6 bases). The CDR3 totals 17 residues. V was clipped by 0 bases and J by 2 bases, with 13 bases between them. CDR1 ENHRY and CDR2 SYGVKD come from the germline V gene. CDR3 DNA sequence: TGTGCCATCAGTGAGTCGGCGGTAGCGGCTAACACCGGGGAGCTGTTTTTT. Amino acids: CAISESAVAANTGELFF.

The chain has TRBV5-5 and TRBJ1-2; unclear D gene. This CDR3 has 14 amino acids. Trimming removed 4 bases at V and 5 bases at J, with 15 bases between. Per germline, CDR1 SGHKS and CDR2 YYEKEE (reference sequence). The DNA for the CDR3 is TGTGCCAGCAGCCTTACAGAGACCCCATATGGCTACACCTTC. It codes for CASSLTETPYGYTF.